This T cell receptor (beta chain) was obtained from a study of OX40 agonist ivuxolimab in advanced cancers. Across the whole study: Dose-escalation patients were diagnosed with hepatocellular carcinoma, melanoma, renal cell cancer or head and neck cancer.

Notes on the study in general: Doses of 0.1 to 3.0 mg/kg were accompanied by clonal expansion of CD4+ and CD8+ blood T cells by week 6.

This clone has only one observation. Its antigen is not known. Produced via immunoSEQ multiplex PCR; TCRdb's table is partial and in-frame only. The table records more than 55,000 clones, approximately 88% of them present only once. The material sequenced was CD4+ or CD8+ T cells sorted from blood, taken in a trial of the OX40 agonist ivuxolimab. The clonotype originates from an adult with an advanced solid tumor such as melanoma, head and neck, liver or kidney cancer.

CDR3 DNA: TGTGCCAGCAGTTTATCGGGGACATACCACACTGAAGCTTTCTTT. It codes for CASSLSGTYHTEAFF. The rearrangement joins TRBV27 to TRBJ1-1, with D possibly matching TRBD1 (6 bases). This CDR3 has 15 amino acids. Looked up from germline, CDR1 is MNHEY and CDR2 is SMNVEV (reference sequence). Trimming stripped 0 bases from V and 3 bases from J, with 11 bases between.